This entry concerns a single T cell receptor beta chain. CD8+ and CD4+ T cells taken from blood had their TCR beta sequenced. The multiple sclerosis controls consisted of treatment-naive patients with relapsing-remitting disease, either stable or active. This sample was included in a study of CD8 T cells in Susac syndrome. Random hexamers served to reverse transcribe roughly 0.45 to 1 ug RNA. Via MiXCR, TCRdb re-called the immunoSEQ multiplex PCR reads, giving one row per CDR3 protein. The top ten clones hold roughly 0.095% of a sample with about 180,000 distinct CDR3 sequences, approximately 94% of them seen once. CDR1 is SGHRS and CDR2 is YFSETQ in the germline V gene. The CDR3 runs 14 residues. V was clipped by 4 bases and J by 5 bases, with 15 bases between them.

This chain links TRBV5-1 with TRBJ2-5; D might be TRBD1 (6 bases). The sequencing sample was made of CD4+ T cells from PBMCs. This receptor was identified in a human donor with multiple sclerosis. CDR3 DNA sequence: TGCGCCAGCAGCACACAGGGATTGGGGGAGACCCAGTACTTC. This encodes CASSTQGLGETQYF.